The next 14 T cell receptor beta chains were all read from a single sample in a study of CD8 T cells in ankylosing spondylitis (dated by TCRdb to about 2017). On the study overall, not on this receptor specifically: A TCR beta motif of about eight highly homologous amino acid variants appeared characteristic of blood from ankylosing spondylitis patients.

Library preparation used 5' RACE. Instrument used: Illumina HiSeq 2500. The public reads were run again by TCRdb, first through fastp at Q25 and then through MiXCR, and only productive beta chains were kept. Rows merge per CDR3 protein into single entries with the most common DNA and genes. For this sample the table gives 350,000 to 450,000 distinct CDR3 sequences, of which 26% were detected only once. The ten largest make up under 0.9% of the sample. These receptors' targets are unknown. Sequencing was carried out using blood, either unsorted or a sorted T cell fraction (not recorded which). These receptors came from a male donor with ankylosing spondylitis.

In its sample, this clonotype was seen a few times. The rearrangement joins TRBV24-1 to TRBJ2-2, with no clear D. The V end was cut by 0 bases, the J end by 4 bases, with 14 bases between. This CDR3 region has 17 residues. Germline CDR1 reads KGHDR; CDR2 reads SFDVKD. This CDR3 is CATSDLGSALTTGELFF. The CDR3 region has the DNA TGTGCCACCAGTGATTTGGGGTCGGCCCTCACCACCGGGGAGCTGTTTTTT.

CDR3 amino acids: CSVFWQGDTGELFF. The CDR3 DNA follows: TGCAGCGTTTTCTGGCAGGGGGATACCGGGGAGCTGTTTTTT. The chain employs TRBV29-1 and TRBJ2-2; 7 bases fit TRBD1. This CDR3 has 14 residues. In germline, CDR1 is SQVTM, CDR2 ANQGSEA. After removal of 5 bases from V and 5 bases from J, the junction contained 8 bases not matched to a gene.

This chain uses TRBV20-1 with TRBJ2-1; 9 bases are a match to TRBD2. Germline CDR1 DFQATT, CDR2 SNEGSKA (reference sequence). Trimming took 3 bases from V and 5 from J; bases not matched to a gene: 5. CDR3 length equals 14 residues. The CDR3 region is CSARVAGVNNEQFF. DNA of the CDR3: TGCAGTGCTAGGGTAGCGGGAGTGAACAATGAGCAGTTCTTC.

This clonotype came up many times. The J gene is TRBJ2-2, the V gene TRBV12-3 or TRBV12-4, with 9 bases aligning to TRBD2. This CDR3 is 15 amino acids long. The V segment lost 8 bases and the J segment 2 bases; nucleotides outside the gene matches: 6. CDR3 sequence (DNA): TGTGCCAGCGGTCTAGCGGGGAGAAACACCGGGGAGCTGTTTTTT. Translated, it gives CASGLAGRNTGELFF.

This clonotype was counted a few times. The chain carries TRBV5-4 and TRBJ2-5, with TRBD2 matching over 8 bases. Germline V gives CDR1 SGHNT, CDR2 YYREEE (reference sequence). V lost 3 bases and J lost 5; bases outside the gene matches: 9. The CDR3 sequence is 15 residues long. The DNA for the CDR3 is TGTGCCAGCAGCTCCTTTCCGGGAGGGGGGGAGACCCAGTACTTC. Its protein is CASSSFPGGGETQYF.

This chain links TRBV7-8 with TRBJ2-3; D possibly corresponds to TRBD2 (6 bases). Germline CDR1 SGHVS, CDR2 FQNEAQ. This CDR3 spans 15 amino acids. V dropped 0 bases and J dropped 4 bases, with 11 bases sitting between them. Written as DNA, the CDR3 is TGTGCCAGCAGCTTAGCCCCACTAGCCGCAGATACGCAGTATTTT. Encoded protein: CASSLAPLAADTQYF.

V is TRBV30 and J is TRBJ2-3; D is unclear. Germline V lookup: CDR1 GTSNPN, CDR2 SVGIG (reference sequence). This CDR3 comprises 13 residues. The V end was cut by 0 bases, the J end by 3 bases, with 7 bases between. Here the CDR3 DNA reads TGTGCCTGGAGTGTAGCACTAACAGATACGCAGTATTTT. It encodes CAWSVALTDTQYF.

CDR3 DNA sequence: TGTGCCAGCAGCCCCTTAAGTAGCGGGAAATACAATGAGCAGTTCTTC. It is translated as CASSPLSSGKYNEQFF. The rearrangement links TRBV3-1 to TRBJ2-1, with 8 bases aligning to TRBD2. Per germline, CDR1 LGHDT and CDR2 YNNKEL (reference sequence). Trimming cost V 4 bases and J 4 bases; bases outside gene matches: 9. The CDR3 is made up of 16 amino acids.

The genes are TRBV27 and TRBJ2-3; TRBD1 aligns across 9 bases. The CDR3 loop spans 18 amino acids. V gave up 2 bases and J gave up 4 bases; unmatched junction bases: 13. Germline V lookup: CDR1 MNHEY, CDR2 SMNVEV (reference sequence). The CDR3 sequence is CASSLVLKTGGRPDTQYF. DNA for the CDR3: TGTGCCAGCAGTTTAGTTCTGAAGACAGGGGGTAGGCCAGATACGCAGTATTTT.

The chain is built from TRBV29-1 and TRBJ2-7, with D maybe TRBD1 (5 bases). Germline lookup yields CDR1 SQVTM and CDR2 ANQGSEA. The CDR3 spans 12 residues. The CDR3 spells CVATAYSYEQYV. DNA for the CDR3: TGCGTCGCGACAGCATATTCCTACGAGCAGTACGTC.

This sequence joins TRBV5-1 and TRBJ1-1; unclear D gene. Between the trimmed V and J ends, which lost 0 bases and 7 bases, there was a span of 10 bases. Germline V gene data show CDR1 as SGHRS and CDR2 as YFSETQ. The CDR3 has 13 residues. The CDR3 bases are TGCGCCAGCAGCTTGGGGTCCCGGGTTGAAGCTTTCTTT. Its protein is CASSLGSRVEAFF.

The chain combines TRBV3-1 with TRBJ1-4, with D possibly TRBD1 on 5 matching bases. Germline V lookup: CDR1 LGHDT, CDR2 YNNKEL (reference sequence). The CDR3 sequence is 14 residues long. The V end lost 4 bases, the J end lost 14 bases, and 20 bases lay between the germline ends. The CDR3 DNA reads TGTGCCAGCAGCCCCAGGGCAGATCAGAAAATGCTGTTTTTT. Its protein product is CASSPRADQKMLFF.

This chain uses TRBV20-1 with TRBJ2-5; D is undetermined. Germline CDR1 DFQATT, CDR2 SNEGSKA (reference sequence). This CDR3 is 12 amino acids long. V lost 6 bases, J lost 4 bases, and 12 bases lay in between. As DNA, the CDR3 is TGCAGTGCAAGGGAATCTAGAGAGACCCAGTACTTC. Its protein is CSARESRETQYF.

This clonotype was observed a few times. The chain has TRBV6-2 or TRBV6-3 and TRBJ1-5, with a possible D match to TRBD1 (5 bases). Per the germline V gene, CDR1 is MNHEY and CDR2 is SVGEGT. Trimming shortened V by 7 bases and J by 2 bases, and 12 bases separated the two germline ends. The CDR3 contains 14 residues. CDR3 region: CASTTGGGNQPQHF. Written as DNA, the CDR3 is TGTGCCAGCACTACCGGGGGAGGCAATCAGCCCCAGCATTTT.